This paragraph reports one TCR beta chain. Its antigen is still unknown. This sample was included in a study of cytomegalovirus exposure and HLA in healthy donors. Primers: 60 Vbeta forward and 13 Jbeta reverse. Profiled with immunoSEQ multiplex PCR; TCRdb holds only in-frame clones, not every one. The table records about 200,000 clones, around 74% of them present only once. The V gene's germline CDR1 is SGHTA and CDR2 FQGNSA. Trimming removed 5 bases at V and 6 bases at J, with 11 bases between. The CDR3 contains 12 residues. Study-level results: Most TCR sequences proved rare, with some public TCRs found in many donors.

The receptor's source is a girl under 18 in good health and CMV-seropositive. Sequencing was performed on PBMCs. The V and J genes are TRBV7-2 and TRBJ2-7; D uncertain. CDR3 protein: CASSRPTAEQYF. In DNA form, the CDR3 reads TGTGCCAGCAGCCGCCCAACAGCCGAGCAGTACTTC. The full variable domain, in which reference TRBV7-2 and TRBJ2-7 provide the parts outside the CDR3, is GAGVSQSPSNKVTEKGKDVELRCDPISGHTALYWYRQSLGQGLEFLIYFQGNSAPDKSGLPSDRFSAERTGGSVSTLTIQRTQQEDSAVYLCASSRPTAEQYFGPGTRLTVT.